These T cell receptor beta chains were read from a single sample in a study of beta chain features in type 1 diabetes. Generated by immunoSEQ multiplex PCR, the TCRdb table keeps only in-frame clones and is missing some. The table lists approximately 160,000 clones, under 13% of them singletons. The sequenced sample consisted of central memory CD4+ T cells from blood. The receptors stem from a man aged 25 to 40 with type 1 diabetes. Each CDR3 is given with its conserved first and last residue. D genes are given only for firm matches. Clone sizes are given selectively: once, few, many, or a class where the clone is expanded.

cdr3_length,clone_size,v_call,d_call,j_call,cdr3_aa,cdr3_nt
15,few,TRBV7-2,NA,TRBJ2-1,CASTQRASSRNEQFF,TGTGCCAGCACACAGCGGGCCTCGTCAAGGAATGAGCAGTTCTTC
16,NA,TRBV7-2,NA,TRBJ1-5,CASSLSGHQPNQPQHF,TGTGCCAGCAGCTTAAGTGGACACCAACCCAATCAGCCCCAGCATTTT
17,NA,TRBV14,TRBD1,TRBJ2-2,CASSRRTGRSYTGELFF,TGTGCCAGCAGCCGAAGGACAGGGCGGTCCTACACCGGGGAGCTGTTTTTT
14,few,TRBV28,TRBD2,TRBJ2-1,CAGSGRASYNEQFF,TGTGCCGGTAGCGGGAGGGCGTCCTACAATGAGCAGTTCTTC
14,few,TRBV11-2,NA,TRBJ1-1,CASSLAPVNTEAFF,TGTGCCAGCAGCTTAGCCCCTGTGAACACTGAAGCTTTCTTT
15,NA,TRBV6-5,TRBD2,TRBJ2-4,CASSRTGGPKNIQYF,TGTGCCAGCAGTCGTACGGGGGGACCCAAAAACATTCAGTACTTC
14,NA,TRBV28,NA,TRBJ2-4,CASREGLAKNIQYF,TGTGCCAGCAGGGAGGGGCTAGCCAAAAACATTCAGTACTTC
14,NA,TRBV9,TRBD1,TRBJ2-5,CASSVEGTVETQYF,TGTGCCAGCAGCGTAGAGGGGACAGTTGAGACCCAGTACTTC
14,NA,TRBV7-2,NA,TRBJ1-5,CASSLGAGNQPQHF,TGTGCCAGCAGCTTAGGGGCAGGCAATCAGCCCCAGCATTTT
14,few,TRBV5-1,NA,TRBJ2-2,CASSLVPSGGELFF,TGCGCCAGCAGCTTGGTCCCGTCCGGCGGGGAGCTGTTTTTT
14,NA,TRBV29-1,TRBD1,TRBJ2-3,CSAQGGEGTDTQYF,TGCAGCGCCCAAGGGGGCGAGGGCACAGATACGCAGTATTTT
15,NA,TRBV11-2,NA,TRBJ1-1,CASSLRKGRETEAFF,TGTGCCAGCAGCTTAAGGAAGGGCCGGGAAACTGAAGCTTTCTTT
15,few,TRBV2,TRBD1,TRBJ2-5,CASSEDLTGQETQYF,TGTGCCAGCAGTGAAGACTTGACAGGGCAAGAGACCCAGTACTTC
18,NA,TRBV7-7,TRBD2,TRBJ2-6,CAIIPGLAGSSGANVLTF,TGTGCCATTATACCGGGACTAGCGGGGTCCTCTGGGGCCAACGTCCTGACTTTC
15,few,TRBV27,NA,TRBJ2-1,CASGGSRSSYNEQFF,TGTGCCAGCGGAGGGAGCCGGAGCTCCTACAATGAGCAGTTCTTC
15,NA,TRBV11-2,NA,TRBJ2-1,CASSPRQRSYNEQFF,TGTGCCAGCAGCCCGCGACAGCGATCATACAATGAGCAGTTCTTC
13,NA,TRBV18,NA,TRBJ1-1,CASSPGQNTEAFF,TGTGCCAGCTCACCGGGACAGAACACTGAAGCTTTCTTT
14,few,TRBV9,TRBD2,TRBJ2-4,CASSTYSGSYIQYF,TGTGCCAGCAGCACCTACAGCGGGAGTTACATTCAGTACTTC
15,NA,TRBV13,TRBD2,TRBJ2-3,CASITQREVTDTQYF,TGTGCCAGCATTACTCAGCGGGAAGTCACAGATACGCAGTATTTT
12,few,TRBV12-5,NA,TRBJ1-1,CASGPDRGRAFF,TGTGCTAGTGGCCCCGACAGAGGTAGAGCTTTCTTT
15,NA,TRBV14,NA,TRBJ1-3,CASSPRNGAGNTIYF,TGTGCCAGCAGCCCCCGGAACGGGGCTGGAAACACCATATATTTT
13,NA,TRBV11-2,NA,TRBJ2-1,CASSSRWVDEQFF,TGTGCCAGCAGCTCTAGATGGGTCGATGAGCAGTTCTTC
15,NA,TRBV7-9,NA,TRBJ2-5,CASSLGAGAQETQYF,TGTGCCAGCAGCCTAGGGGCAGGGGCCCAAGAGACCCAGTACTTC
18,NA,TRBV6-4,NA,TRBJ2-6,CASSDAGQYPTGANVLTF,TGTGCCAGCAGTGACGCGGGACAGTACCCAACTGGGGCCAACGTCCTGACTTTC
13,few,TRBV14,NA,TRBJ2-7,CASSQNLEGGWYF,TGTGCCAGCAGCCAAAATTTAGAGGGAGGCTGGTACTTC
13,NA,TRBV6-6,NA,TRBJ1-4,CASKEVTNEKLFF,TGTGCCAGCAAGGAGGTTACTAATGAAAAACTGTTTTTT
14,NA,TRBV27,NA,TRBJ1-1,CASSLRQGITEAFF,TGTGCCAGCAGTTTGAGGCAGGGTATCACTGAAGCTTTCTTT
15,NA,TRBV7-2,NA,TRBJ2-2,CASSPDAGRTGELFF,TGTGCCAGCAGCCCGGATGCAGGGCGGACCGGGGAGCTGTTTTTT
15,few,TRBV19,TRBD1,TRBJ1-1,CASRRDRVKNTEAFF,TGTGCCAGTAGGAGGGACAGGGTGAAGAACACTGAAGCTTTCTTT
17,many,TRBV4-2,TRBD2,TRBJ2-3,CASSQEGSGRGPDTQYF,TGTGCCAGCAGCCAAGAGGGAAGCGGGAGAGGACCAGATACGCAGTATTTT
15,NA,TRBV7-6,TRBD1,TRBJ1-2,CASSPRTGDSYGYTF,TGTGCCAGCAGCCCCCGGACAGGGGATTCCTATGGCTACACCTTC
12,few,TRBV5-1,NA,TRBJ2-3,CASTESGDTQYF,TGCGCCAGCACCGAATCCGGGGATACGCAGTATTTT
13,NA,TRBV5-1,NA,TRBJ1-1,CASSLDRNTEAFF,TGCGCCAGCAGCTTGGACAGGAACACTGAAGCTTTCTTT
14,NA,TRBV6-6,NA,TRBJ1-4,CASVKGGHGEKLFF,TGTGCCAGCGTCAAAGGGGGACACGGTGAAAAACTGTTTTTT
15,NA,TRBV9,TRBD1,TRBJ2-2,CASSPRDRGTGELFF,TGTGCCAGCAGCCCCCGGGACAGGGGAACCGGGGAGCTGTTTTTT
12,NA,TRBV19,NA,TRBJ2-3,CASSITQDTQYF,TGTGCCAGTAGTATCACCCAGGATACGCAGTATTTT
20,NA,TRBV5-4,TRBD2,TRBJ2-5,CASRGGGPGLAKTTQETQYF,TGTGCCAGCAGAGGGGGGGGACCGGGACTAGCGAAGACGACACAAGAGACCCAGTACTTC
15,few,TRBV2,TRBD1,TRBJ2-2,CAILDRGSGTGELFF,TGTGCCATATTAGACAGGGGGTCGGGGACCGGGGAGCTGTTTTTT
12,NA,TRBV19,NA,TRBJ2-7,CAIPQINYEQYF,TGTGCCATCCCCCAGATAAACTACGAGCAGTACTTC
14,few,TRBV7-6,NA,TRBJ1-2,CASSLKAGDYGYTF,TGTGCCAGCAGCTTAAAGGCAGGGGACTATGGCTACACCTTC
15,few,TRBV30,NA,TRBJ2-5,CAWSPRDFSGETQYF,TGTGCCTGGAGTCCCCGGGACTTCTCAGGGGAGACCCAGTACTTC
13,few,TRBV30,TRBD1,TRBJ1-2,CAWSGQTGIGYTF,TGTGCCTGGAGTGGCCAGACAGGGATCGGCTACACCTTC
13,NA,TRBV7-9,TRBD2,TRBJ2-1,CASSPPTSYEQFF,TGTGCCAGCAGCCCCCCGACTAGCTATGAGCAGTTCTTC
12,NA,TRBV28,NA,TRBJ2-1,CASSLRVNEQFF,TGTGCCAGCAGTTTACGGGTGAATGAGCAGTTCTTC
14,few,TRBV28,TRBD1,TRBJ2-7,CASSHETGLHEQYF,TGTGCCAGCAGTCACGAGACAGGGTTGCACGAGCAGTACTTC
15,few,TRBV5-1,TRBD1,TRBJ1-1,CASSTTGVRGTEAFF,TGCGCCAGCAGCACCACAGGGGTTAGAGGCACTGAAGCTTTCTTT
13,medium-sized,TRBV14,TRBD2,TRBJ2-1,CASSPGRAWEQFF,TGTGCCAGCAGCCCTGGGAGGGCGTGGGAGCAGTTCTTC
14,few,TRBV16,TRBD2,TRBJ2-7,CASSQFRTSVEQYF,TGTGCCAGCAGCCAATTTCGGACTAGCGTCGAGCAGTACTTC
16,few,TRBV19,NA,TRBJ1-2,CASTNSGAGANYGYTF,TGTGCCAGCACCAACAGCGGAGCCGGTGCTAACTATGGCTACACCTTC
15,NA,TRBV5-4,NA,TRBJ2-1,CASSPRVSGSNEQFF,TGTGCCAGCAGCCCCAGGGTCTCGGGTAGCAATGAGCAGTTCTTC
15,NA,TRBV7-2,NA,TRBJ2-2,CASSYGQEGTGELFF,TGTGCCAGCAGCTACGGACAGGAGGGGACCGGGGAGCTGTTTTTT
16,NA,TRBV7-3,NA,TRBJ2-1,CASSLTRDSGSSEQFF,TGTGCCAGCAGCTTAACGAGGGACTCGGGTAGTAGTGAGCAGTTCTTC
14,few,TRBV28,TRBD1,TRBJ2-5,CASSPRTGRETQYF,TGTGCCAGCAGCCCCCGGACAGGGAGAGAGACCCAGTACTTC
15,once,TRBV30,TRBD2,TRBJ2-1,CAWSVGTSTGDEQFF,TGTGCCTGGAGTGTGGGGACTAGTACCGGCGATGAGCAGTTCTTC
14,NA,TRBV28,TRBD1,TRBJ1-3,CASSLSGGGNTIYF,TGTGCCAGCAGTTTATCAGGGGGCGGAAACACCATATATTTT